These T cell receptor beta chains were read from a single sample in a study of T-cell memory formation after mild COVID-19. Each CDR3 protein is one row after TCRdb ran MiXCR on the 5' RACE reads. The sample contains 300,000 or so distinct CDR3 sequences, around a sixth of which appear only once. Sequencing input: PBMCs or a T cell subset sorted from them (not recorded which). All receptors derive from a man aged 18 to 30 who had mild COVID-19 (a few samples of this study predate the infection). Cell type and time point are not known. CDR3s include the opening cysteine and the closing phenylalanine or tryptophan. Each record gives: D gene, V gene, J gene, clone size, CDR3 DNA, CDR3 protein. D genes are given only for firm matches. Clone size is stated in some rows and not others, as once, few, many or a class when expanded.

d_call: NA; v_call: TRBV7-2; j_call: TRBJ1-3; clone_size: NA; cdr3_nt: TGTGCCAGCAGCGCCCAGGCTACTGGAAACACCATATATTTT; cdr3_aa: CASSAQATGNTIYF
d_call: NA; v_call: TRBV5-1; j_call: TRBJ2-7; clone_size: few; cdr3_nt: TGCGCCAGCAGCTTCCGGGACTCCAGCTCCTACGAGCAGTACTTC; cdr3_aa: CASSFRDSSSYEQYF
d_call: TRBD1; v_call: TRBV27; j_call: TRBJ2-3; clone_size: many; cdr3_nt: TGTGCCAGCAGTTCTCCAGGGGGAAGCACAGATACGCAGTATTTT; cdr3_aa: CASSSPGGSTDTQYF
d_call: NA; v_call: TRBV6-2/TRBV6-3; j_call: TRBJ2-7; clone_size: NA; cdr3_nt: TGTGCCAGCAGCCGCCCGGAGGGGGCCTCCTACGAGCAGTACTTC; cdr3_aa: CASSRPEGASYEQYF
d_call: NA; v_call: TRBV27; j_call: TRBJ1-2; clone_size: few; cdr3_nt: TGTGCCAGCAGTTCGACAGGAAGATATGGCTACACCTTC; cdr3_aa: CASSSTGRYGYTF
d_call: NA; v_call: TRBV12-3/TRBV12-4; j_call: TRBJ2-2; clone_size: few; cdr3_nt: TGTGCCAGCAGTTTACAGGGGCTAGGCACCGGGGAGCTGTTTTTT; cdr3_aa: CASSLQGLGTGELFF
d_call: NA; v_call: TRBV6-5; j_call: TRBJ2-7; clone_size: many; cdr3_nt: TGTGCCAGCAGTTACTCCCAAAACGGTTGGGGTGTCGAGCAGTACTTC; cdr3_aa: CASSYSQNGWGVEQYF
d_call: NA; v_call: TRBV9; j_call: TRBJ2-3; clone_size: few; cdr3_nt: TGTGCCAGCAGCGTAGGAGGCCGGGATACGCAGTATTTT; cdr3_aa: CASSVGGRDTQYF
d_call: NA; v_call: TRBV7-2; j_call: TRBJ2-5; clone_size: NA; cdr3_nt: TGTGCCAGCAGCCCCCGAGGGAGGGGGGGCGGAGAGACCCAGTACTTC; cdr3_aa: CASSPRGRGGGETQYF
d_call: TRBD2; v_call: TRBV11-2; j_call: TRBJ2-5; clone_size: many; cdr3_nt: TGTGCCAGCAGCCAAATAGCGGGGATGGAGACCCAGTACTTC; cdr3_aa: CASSQIAGMETQYF
d_call: TRBD1; v_call: TRBV7-8; j_call: TRBJ2-5; clone_size: few; cdr3_nt: TGTGCCAGCATCTTTCAGGGGGCCCAAGAGACCCAGTACTTC; cdr3_aa: CASIFQGAQETQYF
d_call: NA; v_call: TRBV9; j_call: TRBJ1-2; clone_size: NA; cdr3_nt: TGTGCCAGCAGCGTAGATTTAGGGGGTGGCTACACCTTC; cdr3_aa: CASSVDLGGGYTF
d_call: NA; v_call: TRBV4-3; j_call: TRBJ1-1; clone_size: NA; cdr3_nt: TGCGCCAGCAGCCAACCCGGGGTACCTGAAGCTTTCTTT; cdr3_aa: CASSQPGVPEAFF
d_call: NA; v_call: TRBV5-5; j_call: TRBJ2-1; clone_size: NA; cdr3_nt: TGTGCCAGCAGCAAGAATCCTAACAATGAGCAGTTCTTC; cdr3_aa: CASSKNPNNEQFF
d_call: NA; v_call: TRBV12-3/TRBV12-4; j_call: TRBJ2-5; clone_size: many; cdr3_nt: TGTGCCAGCAGCTGGGGAGAGACCCAGTACTTC; cdr3_aa: CASSWGETQYF
d_call: TRBD1; v_call: TRBV5-1; j_call: TRBJ1-1; clone_size: few; cdr3_nt: TGCGCCAGCAGCTTGGAACGACAGGGTGAAGCTTTCTTT; cdr3_aa: CASSLERQGEAFF
d_call: NA; v_call: TRBV7-3; j_call: TRBJ2-1; clone_size: NA; cdr3_nt: TGTGCCAGCAGCTTAGGATATTCGGAGCAGTTCTTC; cdr3_aa: CASSLGYSEQFF
d_call: TRBD1; v_call: TRBV11-2; j_call: TRBJ1-1; clone_size: NA; cdr3_nt: TGTGCCAGCAGCTCCGCCACTAACAGGGGAGCCCCTGAAGCTTTCTTT; cdr3_aa: CASSSATNRGAPEAFF
d_call: NA; v_call: TRBV6-6; j_call: TRBJ2-5; clone_size: NA; cdr3_nt: TGTGCCAGCAGTTACGGCCGGGTCCCGGAGACCCAGTACTTC; cdr3_aa: CASSYGRVPETQYF
d_call: NA; v_call: TRBV9; j_call: TRBJ1-3; clone_size: few; cdr3_nt: TGTGCCAGCACCAGAACGGGGACACTAGGAAACACCATATATTTT; cdr3_aa: CASTRTGTLGNTIYF
d_call: TRBD1; v_call: TRBV29-1; j_call: TRBJ2-5; clone_size: few; cdr3_nt: TGCAGCGTTGAATTTCCTGGACAGGGGGATGAGACCCAGTACTTC; cdr3_aa: CSVEFPGQGDETQYF
d_call: NA; v_call: TRBV7-2; j_call: TRBJ1-4; clone_size: NA; cdr3_nt: TGTGCCAGCAGCTCAGCATCTTTCAGTGAAAAACTGTTTTTT; cdr3_aa: CASSSASFSEKLFF
d_call: NA; v_call: TRBV7-2; j_call: TRBJ2-1; clone_size: NA; cdr3_nt: TGTGCCAGCAGCTCTCCGGGCATACAGAATGAGCAGTTCTTC; cdr3_aa: CASSSPGIQNEQFF
d_call: TRBD1; v_call: TRBV7-9; j_call: TRBJ2-4; clone_size: NA; cdr3_nt: TGTGCCAGCAGTTCAGAGGGACAGCCATGGTTC; cdr3_aa: CASSSEGQPWF
d_call: NA; v_call: TRBV27; j_call: TRBJ2-7; clone_size: NA; cdr3_nt: TGTGCCAGCAGTCCTACTAACTCCTACGAGCAGTACTTC; cdr3_aa: CASSPTNSYEQYF
d_call: NA; v_call: TRBV12-3/TRBV12-4; j_call: TRBJ1-5; clone_size: few; cdr3_nt: TGTGCCAGCAGTCCTAGGACAGCCCCAGGTCAGCCCCAGCATTTT; cdr3_aa: CASSPRTAPGQPQHF
d_call: NA; v_call: TRBV7-2; j_call: TRBJ1-3; clone_size: few; cdr3_nt: TGTGCCAGCAGCTTATGGCCTCGGACAGACTCTGGAAACACCATATATTTT; cdr3_aa: CASSLWPRTDSGNTIYF
d_call: NA; v_call: TRBV5-1; j_call: TRBJ1-1; clone_size: few; cdr3_nt: TGCGCCAGTAAGGGAGAAACTGAAGCTTTCTTT; cdr3_aa: CASKGETEAFF
d_call: TRBD1; v_call: TRBV29-1; j_call: TRBJ1-4; clone_size: few; cdr3_nt: TGCAGCGTTGAAGATCGGGGACAGGGGGCAACTAATGAAAAACTGTTTTTT; cdr3_aa: CSVEDRGQGATNEKLFF
d_call: TRBD2; v_call: TRBV20-1; j_call: TRBJ2-5; clone_size: NA; cdr3_nt: TGCAGTGCTAGAGCGCAGGGAGGGCAAGAGACCCAGTACTTC; cdr3_aa: CSARAQGGQETQYF
d_call: NA; v_call: TRBV18; j_call: TRBJ1-2; clone_size: few; cdr3_nt: TGTGCCAGCTCACCCCAGGAAGGCGGGCATGGCTACACCTTC; cdr3_aa: CASSPQEGGHGYTF
d_call: TRBD1; v_call: TRBV5-1; j_call: TRBJ2-1; clone_size: NA; cdr3_nt: TGCGCCAGCAGCGTCCAGGGGGCCGGCGATGAGCAGTTCTTC; cdr3_aa: CASSVQGAGDEQFF